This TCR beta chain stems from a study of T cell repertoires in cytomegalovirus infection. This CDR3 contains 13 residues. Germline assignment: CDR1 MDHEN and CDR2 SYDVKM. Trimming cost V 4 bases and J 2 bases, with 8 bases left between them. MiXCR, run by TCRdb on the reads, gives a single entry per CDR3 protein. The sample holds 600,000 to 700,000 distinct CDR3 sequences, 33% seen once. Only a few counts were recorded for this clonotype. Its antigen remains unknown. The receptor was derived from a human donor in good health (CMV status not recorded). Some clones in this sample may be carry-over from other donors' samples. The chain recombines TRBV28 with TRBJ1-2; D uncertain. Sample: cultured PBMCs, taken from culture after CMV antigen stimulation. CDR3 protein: CASSYLRNYGYTF. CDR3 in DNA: TGTGCCAGCAGTTACCTCAGAAACTATGGCTACACCTTC.